Listed below are T cell receptor beta chains from one sample, sequenced in a study of patients and donors after allogeneic stem cell transplantation. A single record per CDR3 protein comes from TCRdb applying MiXCR to the RT-PCR reads. The repertoire holds approximately 160,000 distinct CDR3 sequences, with approximately 30% as singletons. The sequenced sample consisted of blood, either unsorted or a sorted T cell fraction (not recorded which). The receptors stem from a human donor who was either an allogeneic HSCT recipient or a stem cell or donor lymphocyte infusion donor (not recorded which). It is not recorded whose cells these are; they may come from a transplant donor. The CDR3 runs from the conserved cysteine through the conserved F or W. The D gene is left open where the match is weak. Some rows have no size entry. The others give once, few or many, or a class for an expanded clone.

J gene | clone size | D gene | V gene | CDR3 DNA | CDR3 protein
TRBJ2-7 | . | TRBD2 | TRBV28 | TGTGCCAGCAGCCAACTAGCGGGAACGGACGAGCAGTACTTC | CASSQLAGTDEQYF
TRBJ1-1 | many | . | TRBV29-1 | TGCAGCGTTGCCTTATTGGGACAAGTGAACACTGAAGCTTTCTTT | CSVALLGQVNTEAFF
TRBJ1-6 | . | TRBD1 | TRBV5-4 | TGTGCCAGCAGCGGGACAGGGGAGAATTCACCCCTCCACTTT | CASSGTGENSPLHF
TRBJ1-6 | many | . | TRBV6-5 | TGTGCCAGCAGTTACTCCTCCGGAGCGACGGCCTATAATTCACCCCTCCACTTT | CASSYSSGATAYNSPLHF
TRBJ2-3 | few | . | TRBV10-3 | TGTGCCATCAGTAAAGCCGAGGGAACGAGCACAGATACGCAGTATTTT | CAISKAEGTSTDTQYF
TRBJ1-6 | many | TRBD1 | TRBV7-2 | TGTGCCAGCAGCTTAGGGCAGGGGGTTAATTCACCCCTCCACTTT | CASSLGQGVNSPLHF
TRBJ1-2 | many | TRBD1 | TRBV12-3/TRBV12-4 | TGTGCCAGCAGGGGGGACAGGGTTGATGGCTACACCTTC | CASRGDRVDGYTF
TRBJ2-4 | . | . | TRBV5-1 | TGCGCCAGCAGCTTCACTACAGTCCCCAAAAACATTCAGTACTTC | CASSFTTVPKNIQYF
TRBJ2-4 | . | TRBD2 | TRBV20-1 | TGCAGTGCTCCCCTAGCGGGAATGGCCAAAAACATTCAGTACTTC | CSAPLAGMAKNIQYF
TRBJ2-7 | . | . | TRBV4-3 | TGCGCCAGCAGCCAAGACACCTTCTACGAGCAGTACTTC | CASSQDTFYEQYF
TRBJ1-1 | few | . | TRBV19 | TGTGCCAGTAGTGCCGTGAGGGAAGCTTTCTTT | CASSAVREAFF
TRBJ1-2 | . | . | TRBV23-1 | TGCGCCAGCAGTCAATCGGGGGAACAGGGCTATGGCTACACCTTC | CASSQSGEQGYGYTF
TRBJ2-5 | . | . | TRBV24-1 | TGTGCCACCAGTGATTCCGGGACATCATTCCCCGAGACCCAGTACTTC | CATSDSGTSFPETQYF
TRBJ2-7 | . | . | TRBV24-1 | TGTGCCACCAGTGATTTTCCCCACTCCTACGAGCAGTACTTC | CATSDFPHSYEQYF
TRBJ2-2 | few | . | TRBV7-7 | TGTGCTAGCAGCTTAGGACCGTACAACACCGGGGAGCTGTTTTTT | CASSLGPYNTGELFF
TRBJ1-6 | few | . | TRBV20-1 | TGCAGTGCTAGACCCGGGACATATAATTCACCCCTCCACTTT | CSARPGTYNSPLHF
TRBJ2-2 | . | . | TRBV6-5 | TGTGCCAGCAGTTACGGAGGGACATTGAACACCGGGGAGCTGTTTTTT | CASSYGGTLNTGELFF
TRBJ1-5 | . | . | TRBV18 | TGTGCCAGCTCATCCTTCGATCGAGATCAGCCCCAGCATTTT | CASSSFDRDQPQHF
TRBJ1-1 | many | . | TRBV15 | TGTGCCACCAGCAGAGATAGGGGTGCTCAAGCTTTCTTT | CATSRDRGAQAFF
TRBJ1-2 | . | TRBD1 | TRBV7-2 | TGTGCCAGCAGCGCAACAGGGGATGGTAGCTATGGCTACACCTTC | CASSATGDGSYGYTF
TRBJ2-1 | . | . | TRBV5-6 | TGTGCCAGCAGCTTGGAGCCGGCGGCCTTAGTAGATGAGCAGTTCTTC | CASSLEPAALVDEQFF
TRBJ2-1 | . | . | TRBV7-9 | TGTGCCAGCAGTTTAAGCCGCGGGGGCAGCTCCTACAATGAGCAGTTCTTC | CASSLSRGGSSYNEQFF
TRBJ1-2 | few | . | TRBV18 | TGTGCCAGCTCACCACCTGCAGGGGCAAGGGACTATGGCTACACCTTC | CASSPPAGARDYGYTF
TRBJ2-5 | . | TRBD2 | TRBV5-1 | TGCGCCAGCAGGCCTGGACTAGCGGGTCAAGAGACCCAGTACTTC | CASRPGLAGQETQYF
TRBJ2-7 | few | . | TRBV20-1 | TGCAGTGCTAGAGATCAATACGAGCAGTACTTC | CSARDQYEQYF
TRBJ2-5 | . | . | TRBV5-5 | TGTGCCAGCAGCTTTTACCGGAAGGCTACAGCACAAGAGACCCAGTACTTC | CASSFYRKATAQETQYF
TRBJ2-1 | few | TRBD2 | TRBV20-1 | TGCAGTGCTAGAGGGGAGCGGGAGGGCCGATACAATGAGCAGTTCTTC | CSARGEREGRYNEQFF
TRBJ2-7 | once | . | TRBV6-5 | TGTGCCAGCGGGAGGTCGGTGGGGGAGCAGTACTTC | CASGRSVGEQYF
TRBJ2-7 | few | . | TRBV6-6 | TGTGCCAGCAGTTATGGAGCAGGATTGCAGTACTTC | CASSYGAGLQYF
TRBJ1-1 | many | TRBD1 | TRBV5-1 | TGCGCCAGCAGCTCGCCCCTCCGGACAGGGAACACTGAAGCTTTCTTT | CASSSPLRTGNTEAFF
TRBJ1-5 | many | . | TRBV15 | TGTGCCACCAGCAGAGATCGAGGCTATAGCAATCAGCCCCAGCATTTT | CATSRDRGYSNQPQHF
TRBJ1-2 | . | . | TRBV30 | TGTGCCTGGCGTCTACAGGGCGCGGGTAACTATGGCTACACCTTC | CAWRLQGAGNYGYTF
TRBJ1-2 | few | . | TRBV20-1 | TGCAGTGCTAGAACCGGGACGGGCTATGGCTACACCTTC | CSARTGTGYGYTF
TRBJ2-7 | . | TRBD2 | TRBV3-1 | TGTGCCAGCAGCCAAGATCCCCCATTGAGCGGGAGCTCCTACGAGCAGTACTTC | CASSQDPPLSGSSYEQYF
TRBJ2-1 | . | TRBD2 | TRBV12-3/TRBV12-4 | TGTGCCAGCAGCCCACCCAACCGGGAGGGGATTGAGCAGTTCTTC | CASSPPNREGIEQFF
TRBJ2-3 | . | TRBD2 | TRBV9 | TGTGCCAGCAGCGTAGACCCCCCCGGACTAGCGGCCACAGATACGCAGTATTTT | CASSVDPPGLAATDTQYF
TRBJ1-5 | . | TRBD1 | TRBV7-2 | TGTGCCAGCAGCTTTAGGGACAGTAATCAGCCCCAGCATTTT | CASSFRDSNQPQHF
TRBJ2-7 | few | TRBD2 | TRBV12-3/TRBV12-4 | TGTGCCAGCAGTTTAAGCGGGAGGAATTACGAGCAGTACTTC | CASSLSGRNYEQYF
TRBJ2-1 | . | . | TRBV20-1 | TGCAGTGCTAGGGCAGGGTGGGGGAATGAGCAGTTCTTC | CSARAGWGNEQFF
TRBJ2-4 | . | . | TRBV29-1 | TGCAGCGTTGCCGAGGGGACAGCCAAAAACATTCAGTACTTC | CSVAEGTAKNIQYF
TRBJ2-7 | . | . | TRBV21-1 | TGTGCCAGCAGCAAAGCGCGTAGCGGGAGCATGAGCGAGCAGTACTTC | CASSKARSGSMSEQYF
TRBJ1-1 | . | . | TRBV10-3 | TGTGCCATCAACGGGGGCGCGGAGGACACTGAAGCTTTCTTT | CAINGGAEDTEAFF
TRBJ2-1 | few | TRBD2 | TRBV20-1 | TGCAGTGCTAGGCTTAGCGGGAGCTCCTACAATGAGCAGTTCTTC | CSARLSGSSYNEQFF
TRBJ1-1 | many | . | TRBV29-1 | TGCAGCGTCGGACCCCCTGAAGCTTTCTTT | CSVGPPEAFF
TRBJ2-7 | . | TRBD2 | TRBV5-8 | TGTGCCAGCAGCTTCGGTCTAGCGGGAGTACGTCGCGAGCAGTACTTC | CASSFGLAGVRREQYF
TRBJ2-6 | . | . | TRBV18 | TGTGCCAGCTCATCGGCCCCGGGAGGGGCCAACGTCCTGACTTTC | CASSSAPGGANVLTF
TRBJ2-2 | . | . | TRBV20-1 | TGCAGTGCTAGAGATCTCGGGGGAACCGGGGAGCTGTTTTTT | CSARDLGGTGELFF
TRBJ2-1 | . | . | TRBV4-2 | TGTGCCAGCAGCCAAGACGTTGGGGCGAGGGAGCAGTTCTTC | CASSQDVGAREQFF
TRBJ1-5 | few | TRBD1 | TRBV28 | TGTGCCAGCATCTCCCCGGGACAGGGGCCCGGGGAGCCCCAGCATTTT | CASISPGQGPGEPQHF